The clone carrying this T cell receptor beta chain is a singleton in its sample. This entry comes from a study of shared clonotypes between healthy human individuals. Only in-frame clones appear in the TCRdb table, and some are missing; sequencing was by immunoSEQ multiplex PCR. Seen here are 2 million to 2.5 million clones, approximately 96% observed once, and the top ten hold roughly 0.13%. There are 13 residues in the CDR3. V shed 10 bases and J shed 0 bases, with 10 bases lying between them. Germline CDR1 and CDR2: MDHEN and SYDVKM. The specimen was naive CD4+ T cells sorted from blood. The sample's subset: CD45RA+ positively selected. The chain couples TRBV28 to TRBJ1-5, with D unclear. This receptor was identified in a man aged 18 to 30 in good health. Written as DNA, the CDR3 is TGTGCCATCTCCCGTTATAGCAATCAGCCCCAGCATTTT. This sequence encodes CAISRYSNQPQHF.